This T cell receptor (beta chain) was observed in a study of blood T cell repertoires in COVID-19. Study background: The United States, Italy and Spain provided the acute and convalescent COVID-19 samples. T cells, B-cell-depleted T cells, or PBMCs supplied cDNA or gDNA.

The CDR3 is 12 residues long. V was clipped by 1 base and J by 8 bases, with 8 bases between them. This clone was seen only once. In the original analysis: Reference gene primer amplification gave estimated nucleated cell counts. The protocol was immunoSEQ multiplex PCR, while the TCRdb copy is restricted to in-frame clones and leaves out a portion. V and J calls and clone size follow that table, whereas D and trimming were derived from the DNA. In the table there are 210,000 or so clones, around 86% of which are singletons. Sequences were obtained from peripheral blood. The gene calls are TRBV12-3 or TRBV12-4 and TRBJ1-1; the D is unclear. The TCR originated in a man aged 40-55 years with acute or convalescent COVID-19. The CDR3 protein is CASSLDGLEAFF. CDR3 nucleotide sequence: TGTGCCAGCAGTTTAGATGGTCTAGAAGCTTTCTTT.